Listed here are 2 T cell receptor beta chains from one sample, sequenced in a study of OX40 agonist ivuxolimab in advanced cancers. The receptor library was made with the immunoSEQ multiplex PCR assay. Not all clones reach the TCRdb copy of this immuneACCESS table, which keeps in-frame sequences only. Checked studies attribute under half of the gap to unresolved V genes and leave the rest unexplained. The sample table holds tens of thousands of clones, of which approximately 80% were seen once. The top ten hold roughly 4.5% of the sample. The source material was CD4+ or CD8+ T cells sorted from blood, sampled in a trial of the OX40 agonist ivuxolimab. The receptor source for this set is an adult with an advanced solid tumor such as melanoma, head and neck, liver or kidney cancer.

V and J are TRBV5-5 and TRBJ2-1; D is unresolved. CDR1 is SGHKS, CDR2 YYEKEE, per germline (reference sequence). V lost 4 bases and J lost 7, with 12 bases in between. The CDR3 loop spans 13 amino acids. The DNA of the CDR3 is TGTGCCAGCAGCCCGGCCCTCCGGAATGAGCAGTTCTTC. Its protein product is CASSPALRNEQFF. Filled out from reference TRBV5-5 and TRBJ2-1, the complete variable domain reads DAGVTQSPTHLIKTRGQQVTLRCSPISGHKSVSWYQQVLGQGPQFIFQYYEKEERGRGNFPDRFSARQFPNYSSELNVNALLLGDSALYLCASSPALRNEQFFGPGTRLTVL.

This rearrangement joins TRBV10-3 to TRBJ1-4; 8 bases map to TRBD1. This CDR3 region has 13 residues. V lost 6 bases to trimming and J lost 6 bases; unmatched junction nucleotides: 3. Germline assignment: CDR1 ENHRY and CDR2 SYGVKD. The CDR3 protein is CAISRGPDEKLFF. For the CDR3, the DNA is TGTGCCATCAGCAGGGGGCCGGATGAAAAACTGTTTTTT.